What follows are 6 T cell receptor beta chains derived from one specimen sequenced in a study of T cells in Graves' hyperthyroidism and ophthalmopathy. What was amplified from RNA transcripts were TCR beta CDR3 regions. HTBI primers were the set used in a first-round RT-PCR of the TCR CDR3. Via MiXCR, TCRdb re-called the multiplex PCR reads, giving one row per CDR3 protein. The data contain 500,000 to 750,000 distinct CDR3 sequences, about a sixth of them singletons. Input material: blood. The receptors were gathered from a woman between 25 and 40 years old with Graves' hyperthyroidism.

The table lists this clonotype with many counts. The rearrangement uses TRBV18 and TRBJ2-1, with a tentative D call TRBD2 (6 bases). CDR1 KGHSH and CDR2 LQKENI come from the germline V gene. The germline V and J ends were trimmed by 3 bases and 4 bases, with 16 bases remaining between them. This CDR3 has 16 residues. The CDR3, as DNA: TGTGCCAGCTCACCCTCGCGCGGGACGGTATACAATGAGCAGTTCTTC. This encodes CASSPSRGTVYNEQFF.

About this clonotype itself: This sequence may be a read error, since a much larger clone differs from it by one base. This rearrangement joins TRBV5-6 to TRBJ2-4; D call uncertain. The CDR3 runs to 18 residues. Trimming took 1 base from V and 1 from J, leaving 18 bases between them. CDR1 is SGHDT and CDR2 is YYEEEE in the germline V gene. The CDR3 sequence is CASSLSLWAQTAKNIQYF. For the CDR3, the DNA is TGTGCCAGCAGCTTGAGTCTGTGGGCACAAACGGCCAAAAACATTCAGTACTTC.

This clonotype has at least ten counts. The V and J genes are TRBV5-8 and TRBJ2-7, with D perhaps TRBD2 (6 bases). Trimming left V 1 base short and J 1 base short, with 12 bases between. CDR3 length: 15 amino acids. Looked up from germline, CDR1 is SGHTS and CDR2 is YDEGEE. CDR3 coding DNA: TGTGCCAGCAGCTTGTACGGGAGTGGGTCCTACGAGCAGTACTTC. Translating it yields CASSLYGSGSYEQYF.

The chain carries TRBV19 and TRBJ2-3, with TRBD2 identical over 8 bases. Germline lookup yields CDR1 LNHDA and CDR2 SQIVND (reference sequence). Germline trimming cut 5 bases from V and 2 bases from J; bases unmatched to any gene: 9. The CDR3 has 16 residues. CDR3 amino acids: CASSLSSGVSTDTQYF. CDR3 DNA sequence: TGTGCCAGTAGTCTGAGTAGCGGGGTATCCACAGATACGCAGTATTTT.

This rearrangement joins TRBV6-1 to TRBJ1-1, with TRBD1 matching over 7 bases. The germline gives CDR1 MNHNS, CDR2 SASEGT. Unmatched junction bases numbered 9, after V lost 6 bases and J lost 8 bases. The CDR3 length is 13 residues. The CDR3 sequence is CASSRGTVKEAFF. The CDR3 nucleotides are TGTGCCAGCAGCAGGGGGACAGTTAAAGAAGCTTTCTTT.

The gene calls are TRBV27 and TRBJ1-1; D is perhaps TRBD1 (6 bases). V was shortened by 6 bases and J by 3 bases, with 11 bases between the two germline ends. Germline assignment: CDR1 MNHEY and CDR2 SMNVEV (reference sequence). The CDR3 has 13 residues. This CDR3 is CASRTPGDTEAFF. In nucleotides, the CDR3 is TGTGCCAGCAGAACCCCAGGGGACACTGAAGCTTTCTTT.